The rows below give T cell receptor beta chains drawn from one sample of a study of T cell repertoires in cytomegalovirus infection. Via MiXCR, TCRdb re-called the reads, giving one row per CDR3 protein. Altogether 510,000 or so distinct CDR3 sequences are present, more than 20% being singletons, with the ten largest covering less than 15%. Sequenced sample: PBMCs. The receptors here all came from a human donor in good health (CMV status not recorded). Some clones in this sample may be carry-over from other donors' samples. The CDR3 runs from the conserved cysteine through the conserved F or W. The D gene is left open where the match is weak. Not all rows give a size; the values are once, few, many and, for expanded clones, a class.

>TRBJ1-4|TRBV5-4|.|TRBD1
TGTGCCAGCAGCAAAGGACAGGGGAGGAATGAAAAACTGTTTTTT
CASSKGQGRNEKLFF
>TRBJ1-2|TRBV29-1|few|TRBD1
TGCAGCGTTGCTGACAGGGGCGGCTATGGCTACACCTTC
CSVADRGGYGYTF
>TRBJ2-6|TRBV7-2|many|TRBD2
TGTGCCAGCAGTTCGCCGGGACTAGCGGGAGATGGGGCCAACGTCCTGACTTTC
CASSSPGLAGDGANVLTF
>TRBJ1-5|TRBV7-2|.|.
TGTGCCAGCAGCCCGAAACGGGGGCTGATGCCCCAGCATTTT
CASSPKRGLMPQHF
>TRBJ1-6|TRBV6-2/TRBV6-3|few|TRBD1
TGTGCCAGCAGGCGATCGACAGGGAGCTCCTATAATTCACCCCTCCACTTT
CASRRSTGSSYNSPLHF
>TRBJ2-4|TRBV25-1|.|TRBD1
TGTGCCAGCACTCAACCAAGGACAGGGCGGAAAAACATTCAGTACTTC
CASTQPRTGRKNIQYF
>TRBJ2-7|TRBV7-2|.|TRBD2
TGTGCCAGCAGCTTAGAGGCTAGCGGGAGCGTTTTTAGCTCCTACGAGCAGTACTTC
CASSLEASGSVFSSYEQYF
>TRBJ2-3|TRBV7-2|many|.
TGTGCCAGCAGCTTTGGCACAGATACGCAGTATTTT
CASSFGTDTQYF
>TRBJ2-1|TRBV6-2/TRBV6-3|few|TRBD2
TGTGCCAGCAGTATACAGGCCGGGAGGGCCGATGAGCAGTTCTTC
CASSIQAGRADEQFF
>TRBJ2-3|TRBV12-3/TRBV12-4|.|TRBD1
TGTGCCAGCAGCCCCGCTCGGACAGGGGTGCCAGATACGCAGTATTTT
CASSPARTGVPDTQYF
>TRBJ1-1|TRBV20-1|.|TRBD1
TGCAGTGCTAGCAAAACAGGGGGGGGTACTGAAGCTTTCTTT
CSASKTGGGTEAFF
>TRBJ1-4|TRBV6-1|.|TRBD1
TGTGCCAGCAGTTACGCCTACAGGGGGTTGAATGAAAAACTGTTTTTT
CASSYAYRGLNEKLFF
>TRBJ2-2|TRBV6-8|.|.
TGTGCCAGCATTCGTTTGCCCGGCAACGGGGAGCTGTTTTTT
CASIRLPGNGELFF
>TRBJ2-1|TRBV7-9|.|.
TGTGCCAGCAGCTCAGGGGCGGGAGTCTACAATGAGCAGTTCTTC
CASSSGAGVYNEQFF
>TRBJ2-1|TRBV11-2|.|TRBD2
TGTGCCAGCAGCCTCCCGACGTTTTTTAGCGGGAGGCATAACAATGAGCAGTTCTTC
CASSLPTFFSGRHNNEQFF
>TRBJ2-1|TRBV28|.|TRBD2
TGTGCCAGCAGTTTCCCTAGCGGGAGGCTAGGGTTCTTC
CASSFPSGRLGFF
>TRBJ2-7|TRBV19|.|.
TGTGCCAGTAGTATAGGCATGGGGTACGAGCAGTACTTC
CASSIGMGYEQYF
>TRBJ2-1|TRBV4-2|few|.
TGTGCCAGCAGCCAAGATGCTCTAGTGAATGAGCAGTTCTTC
CASSQDALVNEQFF
>TRBJ2-1|TRBV11-2|.|TRBD2
TGTGCCAGCAGCCAATTCCAGGGGACTAGCGGAGGCTCCTACAATGAGCAGTTCTTC
CASSQFQGTSGGSYNEQFF
>TRBJ2-3|TRBV10-3|few|.
TGTGCCATCAGTGGGACGGCCGGAGATACGCAGTATTTT
CAISGTAGDTQYF
>TRBJ2-1|TRBV18|.|.
TGTGCCAGCTCACCACTGGGGACCACTCCTATGTACAATGAGCAGTTCTTC
CASSPLGTTPMYNEQFF
>TRBJ2-7|TRBV6-6|.|TRBD1
TGTGCCAGCAGTGCCCGGGGACAGACCTACGAGCAGTACTTC
CASSARGQTYEQYF
>TRBJ2-1|TRBV10-3|few|TRBD2
TGTGCCATCAGTGTGGCTAGCGGGAGATTCTCGAATGAGCAGTTCTTC
CAISVASGRFSNEQFF
>TRBJ2-1|TRBV18|few|.
TGTGCCAGCTCACTACCGGGACTCCGCTACAATGAGCAGTTCTTC
CASSLPGLRYNEQFF
>TRBJ2-3|TRBV28|.|.
TGTGCCAGCAGTTTATTAGGCGGGATTCGCACAGATACGCAGTATTTT
CASSLLGGIRTDTQYF
>TRBJ2-7|TRBV4-1|few|.
TGCGCCAGCAGCCAAGTTGGAGGATCCTACGAGCAGTACTTC
CASSQVGGSYEQYF
>TRBJ2-1|TRBV19|.|.
TGTGCCAGCCTAGATAGGGGGAAAAAGAATGAGCAGTTCTTC
CASLDRGKKNEQFF
>TRBJ1-3|TRBV28|few|.
TGTGCCAGCATCAGTACTGGAAACACCATATATTTT
CASISTGNTIYF
>TRBJ1-1|TRBV12-3/TRBV12-4|many|.
TGTGCCAGCAGACCGGGGAGTCAGAACACTGAAGCTTTCTTT
CASRPGSQNTEAFF
>TRBJ1-1|TRBV12-3/TRBV12-4|few|.
TGTGCCAGCGGACCCCCGGGCACTGAAGCTTTCTTT
CASGPPGTEAFF
>TRBJ2-1|TRBV4-1|.|TRBD1
TGCGCCAGCAGCCCGAGCGGGACAGGGGTGGTTGAGCAGTTCTTC
CASSPSGTGVVEQFF
>TRBJ2-3|TRBV20-1|many|TRBD2
TGCAGTGCGGGGCCAGCGGGAGGGTTAGATACGCAGTATTTT
CSAGPAGGLDTQYF
>TRBJ1-5|TRBV19|.|TRBD1
TGTGCCAGCGCGCTCACCCACCTTCGGACAGGAACGTATAGCAATCAGCCCCAGCATTTT
CASALTHLRTGTYSNQPQHF
>TRBJ2-1|TRBV11-2|few|.
TGTGCCAGCAGCCTCGTCCAGAGGGGGGACAGACAGTTCTTC
CASSLVQRGDRQFF
>TRBJ2-2|TRBV6-2/TRBV6-3|few|.
TGTGCCAGCAGACTAGGAGGGGGCCTCACCGGGGAGCTGTTTTTT
CASRLGGGLTGELFF
>TRBJ2-7|TRBV11-2|.|.
TGTGCCAGCAGCCCCCAAATGTCTTTCGAGCAGTACTTC
CASSPQMSFEQYF
>TRBJ1-1|TRBV20-1|.|TRBD1
TGCAGTGCAGCCGACAGGGGCACTGAAGCTTTCTTT
CSAADRGTEAFF
>TRBJ2-1|TRBV5-4|few|TRBD2
TGTGCCAGCAGCCTAAACAGGGGTGCTAGCGGGAGCAATAACTACAATGAGCAGTTCTTC
CASSLNRGASGSNNYNEQFF
>TRBJ2-2|TRBV19|many|TRBD2
TGTGCCAGTAGTCCGGGACTAGCGCCCGGGGAGCTGTTTTTT
CASSPGLAPGELFF
>TRBJ1-5|TRBV3-1|.|.
TGTGCCAGCAGCCAATCGGGGCAGCCCCAGCATTTT
CASSQSGQPQHF
>TRBJ2-1|TRBV19|few|TRBD2
TGTGCCAGTAGTATCCAGACCGGGACTAGCGGTCACAATGAGCAGTTCTTC
CASSIQTGTSGHNEQFF
>TRBJ2-1|TRBV7-3|once|TRBD2
TGTGCCAGCAGCCTGACTAGCGGGAGTCTAAATGAGCAGTTCTTC
CASSLTSGSLNEQFF
>TRBJ2-7|TRBV19|.|TRBD2
TGTGCCACCCAGGGAAGCGGGATCTACGAGCAGTACTTC
CATQGSGIYEQYF
>TRBJ2-6|TRBV4-3|.|.
TGCGCCAGCAGCCCCCCTCTCGGACAGTTCTCAAACTCTGGGGCCAACGTCCTGACTTTC
CASSPPLGQFSNSGANVLTF
>TRBJ2-1|TRBV27|.|TRBD2
TGTGCCACCTTCGGGGTGAGCGGGAGAAATGAGCAGTTCTTC
CATFGVSGRNEQFF
>TRBJ2-7|TRBV6-2/TRBV6-3|.|TRBD2
TGTGCCAGCAGGGCCGGGACTAGCGGGAGGCTCGAGCAGTACTTC
CASRAGTSGRLEQYF
>TRBJ1-1|TRBV20-1|.|.
TGCAGTGCTAGAGATTTCCAGGGCGGCACTGAAGCTTTCTTT
CSARDFQGGTEAFF
>TRBJ2-2|TRBV12-3/TRBV12-4|.|.
TGTGCCAGCAGTTTAGTGGGGTACACCGGGGAGCTGTTTTTT
CASSLVGYTGELFF
>TRBJ1-1|TRBV30|.|.
TGTGCCTGGAGTGGAGGGTATGGAACTGAAGCTTTCTTT
CAWSGGYGTEAFF
>TRBJ1-4|TRBV4-3|.|.
TGCGCCAGCAGCCAAGATCCCAGATCTAATGAAAAACTGTTTTTT
CASSQDPRSNEKLFF
>TRBJ2-2|TRBV20-1|.|.
TGCAGTGCTAGATCTACCTCCGGCCCCGGGGAGCTGTTTTTT
CSARSTSGPGELFF
>TRBJ2-4|TRBV7-2|many|TRBD2
TGTGCCAGCAGCTTAGCAGGACGGGGACTAGCAAAGGATCATATTCAGTACTTC
CASSLAGRGLAKDHIQYF
>TRBJ2-6|TRBV27|.|TRBD1
TGTGCCAGCAGTTTTTTAGGGGGCGGGTCTGGGGCCAACGTCCTGACTTTC
CASSFLGGGSGANVLTF
>TRBJ2-1|TRBV6-6|few|.
TGTGCCAGCAGTTACGTAGAACTGTACAATGAGCAGTTCTTC
CASSYVELYNEQFF
>TRBJ2-7|TRBV7-8|.|TRBD2
TGTGCCAGCAGCTCCACGGGACTAGTTTACGAGCAGTACTTC
CASSSTGLVYEQYF
>TRBJ1-1|TRBV11-2|.|.
TGTGCCAGCAGCTTGGTCGTCAGGGATTTGAACACTGAAGCTTTCTTT
CASSLVVRDLNTEAFF
>TRBJ1-4|TRBV7-6|few|.
TGTGCCAGCAGCTTAGGATGGAGGGATGAAAAACTGTTTTTT
CASSLGWRDEKLFF
>TRBJ1-2|TRBV4-2|few|.
TGTGCCAGCTCACAACTGGACGGCCACCCGAGGGCCTACACCTTC
CASSQLDGHPRAYTF
>TRBJ2-6|TRBV6-2/TRBV6-3|.|.
TGTGCCAGCAGTTGGGACAACCTCTCTGGGGCCAACGTCCTGACTTTC
CASSWDNLSGANVLTF